One sample yielded the 23 T cell receptor beta chains listed below, sequenced in a study of cytomegalovirus exposure and HLA in healthy donors. The primer mix had 60 Vbeta and 13 Jbeta primers. The repertoire was sequenced with immunoSEQ multiplex PCR; TCRdb's copy has only in-frame clones and lacks some. This table holds roughly 160,000 clones, over 60% found once. Sequencing was done on a sample of PBMCs. Receptors were obtained from a man aged 50 or older in good health and CMV-seropositive.

The genes are TRBV5-4 and TRBJ2-7; 7 bases are a match to TRBD2. CDR1 is SGHNT, CDR2 YYREEE, per germline (reference sequence). The CDR3 length is 13 residues. The V segment lost 3 bases and the J segment 2 bases; nucleotides outside the gene matches: 2. The CDR3 nucleotides read TGTGCCAGCAGCTCACTAGCGACCTACGAGCAGTACTTC. It encodes CASSSLATYEQYF.

J is TRBJ1-5 and V is TRBV2, with 10 bases matching TRBD1. This CDR3 contains 13 residues. Germline trimming cut 6 bases from V and 5 bases from J; bases unmatched to any gene: 1. CDR1 SNHLY and CDR2 FYNNEI come from the germline V gene. CDR3 DNA: TGTGCCAGCAGCGGACAGGGGGATCAGCCCCAGCATTTT. This codes for CASSGQGDQPQHF.

This rearrangement joins TRBV19 to TRBJ2-3; tentatively, D is TRBD1 (6 bases). This CDR3 contains 15 residues. The germline CDR1 and CDR2 sequences are LNHDA and SQIVND (reference sequence). The CDR3 DNA is TGTGCGACCCGAGGGGGTCTGCCAAGGACAGATACGCAGTATTTT. Protein product: CATRGGLPRTDTQYF.

This chain connects TRBV29-1 to TRBJ2-7; D gene unclear. CDR1 SQVTM and CDR2 ANQGSEA come from the germline V gene. With 6 bases removed from V and 3 bases from J, the gap between germline ends came to 18 bases. The CDR3 is 14 amino acids. The CDR3 region is CSVPSQERNYEQYF. In DNA form, the CDR3 reads TGCAGCGTCCCAAGCCAGGAAAGAAACTACGAGCAGTACTTC.

The V gene is TRBV7-6, the J gene TRBJ1-5; tentative D call: TRBD1 (6 bases). In germline, CDR1 is SGHVS, CDR2 FNYEAQ. Between the trimmed V and J ends, which lost 5 bases and 4 bases, there was a span of 12 bases. The CDR3 length is 14 residues. The CDR3 DNA follows: TGTGCCAGCAGCCCAGGGGATATTAATCAGCCCCAGCATTTT. It translates to CASSPGDINQPQHF.

The chain employs TRBV6-6 and TRBJ1-2; 8 positions match TRBD1. V lost 10 bases, J lost 2 bases, and 12 bases stayed unmatched. This CDR3 is built from 15 residues. Germline assignment: CDR1 MNHNY and CDR2 SVGAGI (reference sequence). DNA of the CDR3: TGTGCCACCACCGATCGGGCAGGGGGCAACTATGGCTACACCTTC. Translation: CATTDRAGGNYGYTF.

V is TRBV4-2 and J is TRBJ2-7; TRBD2 agrees at 14 bases. The CDR3 is 18 amino acids. Germline V gene sequence: CDR1 LGHNA, CDR2 YNFKEQ. The V segment lost 1 base and the J segment 4 bases; nucleotides outside the gene matches: 9. The CDR3: CASSQGRTSGGQKYEQYF. In DNA form, the CDR3 reads TGTGCCAGCAGCCAAGGCAGGACTAGCGGGGGGCAAAAATACGAGCAGTACTTC.

This sequence joins TRBV5-1 and TRBJ2-7; D not resolved. This CDR3 region has 12 residues. Looked up from germline, CDR1 is SGHRS and CDR2 is YFSETQ. Trimming pared 1 base from V and 5 bases from J, leaving 7 bases between. CDR3 amino acids: CASSLSVHEQYF. Here the CDR3 DNA reads TGCGCCAGCAGCTTGTCCGTCCACGAGCAGTACTTC.

J is TRBJ1-2 and V is TRBV5-5; 8 bases are shared with TRBD1. J gave up 3 bases and V 5 bases, and 6 bases lay outside the gene matches. Per germline, CDR1 SGHKS and CDR2 YYEKEE (reference sequence). This CDR3 is built from 14 residues. The CDR3 region is CASRSGQADYGYTF. CDR3 sequence (DNA): TGTGCCAGCAGGTCGGGACAGGCGGACTATGGCTACACCTTC. Supplemented by reference TRBV5-5 and TRBJ1-2, the full variable domain reads DAGVTQSPTHLIKTRGQQVTLRCSPISGHKSVSWYQQVLGQGPQFIFQYYEKEERGRGNFPDRFSARQFPNYSSELNVNALLLGDSALYLCASRSGQADYGYTFGSGTRLTVV.

This chain joins TRBV5-4 and TRBJ2-7; 10 nucleotides agree with TRBD1. The CDR3 consists of 14 residues. V gave up 3 bases and J gave up 3 bases; unmatched junction bases: 3. The germline gives CDR1 SGHNT, CDR2 YYREEE (reference sequence). The CDR3 region has the DNA TGTGCCAGCAGCTCCGGGACAGGGGACTACGAGCAGTACTTC. This codes for CASSSGTGDYEQYF.

V is TRBV28 and J is TRBJ2-5, with 9 bases that match TRBD1. The V and J ends lost 4 bases and 1 base, in that order; junction bases with no gene match: 4. Germline CDR1 and CDR2: MDHEN and SYDVKM. CDR3 length: 15 residues. This CDR3 is CASSSLGQGQETQYF. CDR3 sequence (DNA): TGTGCCAGCAGTTCTTTGGGACAGGGCCAAGAGACCCAGTACTTC.

The V and J genes are TRBV28 and TRBJ1-2; 9 bases line up with TRBD1. The CDR3 runs to 12 residues. V trimming: 9 bases; J trimming: 6 bases; junction bases outside the gene matches: 5. The germline V gene encodes CDR1 MDHEN and CDR2 SYDVKM. DNA of the CDR3: TGTGCCAGTAAACAGGGGGCGGATGGCTACACCTTC. Protein sequence: CASKQGADGYTF.

The chain links TRBV19 to TRBJ2-1, with 8 bases matching TRBD1. CDR3 length: 14 amino acids. CDR1 LNHDA and CDR2 SQIVND come from the germline V gene (reference sequence). V lost 6 bases to trimming and J lost 5 bases; unmatched junction nucleotides: 6. This CDR3 is CASSPGQVHNEQFF. For the CDR3, the DNA is TGTGCCAGTAGCCCGGGACAGGTACACAATGAGCAGTTCTTC.

This rearrangement joins TRBV27 to TRBJ2-7; tentative D call: TRBD1 (5 bases). With 3 bases removed from V and 3 bases from J, the gap between germline ends came to 12 bases. The CDR3 extends over 14 amino acids. Germline-derived CDR1 and CDR2 are MNHEY and SMNVEV (reference sequence). CDR3 sequence reads: CASSLTQGGYEQYF. The CDR3 nucleotides read TGTGCCAGCAGTTTGACGCAGGGCGGCTACGAGCAGTACTTC.

V gene TRBV10-3 combines with J gene TRBJ2-1; 7 nucleotides agree with TRBD1. Germline V gene data show CDR1 as ENHRY and CDR2 as SYGVKD. The CDR3 runs 15 residues. Losses at the gene ends were 4 bases for V and 6 bases for J; bases not matched to a gene: 9. The CDR3 sequence is CAISVGDSETNEQFF. CDR3 coding DNA: TGTGCCATCAGTGTAGGGGACAGCGAAACCAATGAGCAGTTCTTC.

The chain uses TRBV5-6 and TRBJ2-3; D unclear. The germline CDR1 and CDR2 sequences are SGHDT and YYEEEE. V lost 0 bases, J lost 4 bases, and 6 bases lay in between. CDR3 size: 13 residues. CDR3 sequence (DNA): TGTGCCAGCAGCTTGGTAGAGGCAGATACGCAGTATTTT. The encoded protein is CASSLVEADTQYF.

This clone was seen only once. The chain combines TRBV19 with TRBJ1-6, with 8 bases lining up with TRBD1. The germline V gene encodes CDR1 LNHDA and CDR2 SQIVND (reference sequence). The junction had 9 bases not matched to a gene; V was cut back by 5 bases and J by 0 bases. This CDR3 region has 18 residues. The DNA of the CDR3 is TGTGCCAGTAGTGCCTTCCGTCAGGGGGCCTCCTATAATTCACCCCTCCACTTT. It codes for CASSAFRQGASYNSPLHF.

This clone has only one observation. The V call is TRBV28, the J call TRBJ1-6, with D tentatively TRBD1 (6 bases). The CDR3 totals 17 residues. Looked up from germline, CDR1 is MDHEN and CDR2 is SYDVKM. V dropped 4 bases and J dropped 7 bases, with 20 bases sitting between them. CDR3 in amino acids: CASSSLPIGTSNSPLHF. CDR3 bases: TGTGCCAGCAGTTCCCTTCCTATCGGGACATCGAATTCACCCCTCCACTTT.

This clone was recorded a few times. The gene calls are TRBV19 and TRBJ2-1; 10 nucleotides align to TRBD1. Germline V gene lookup returns CDR1 LNHDA and CDR2 SQIVND (reference sequence). CDR3 length: 15 amino acids. Losses at the gene ends were 6 bases for V and 3 bases for J; bases not matched to a gene: 5. The CDR3 loop reads CASRKTGGGYNEQFF. The CDR3 DNA follows: TGTGCCAGTAGGAAGACAGGGGGCGGCTACAATGAGCAGTTCTTC. The full variable domain, with the rest looked up from reference TRBV19 and TRBJ2-1, is DGGITQSPKYLFRKEGQNVTLSCEQNLNHDAMYWYRQDPGQGLRLIYYSQIVNDFQKGDIAEGYSVSREKKESFPLTVTSAQKNPTAFYLCASRKTGGGYNEQFFGPGTRLTVL.

The chain recombines TRBV6-6 with TRBJ2-2; D call uncertain. This CDR3 is built from 15 residues. V gave up 6 bases and J gave up 2 bases, with 13 bases separating them. Germline V gene data show CDR1 as MNHNY and CDR2 as SVGAGI (reference sequence). Written as DNA, the CDR3 is TGTGCCAGCAGCGGGTCAAGCCCTAACACCGGGGAGCTGTTTTTT. Translated, it gives CASSGSSPNTGELFF.

This clone was recorded once. The chain couples TRBV18 to TRBJ1-1, with D possibly being TRBD1 (5 bases). V was trimmed by 6 bases and J by 10 bases, leaving 15 bases between them. The germline CDR1 and CDR2 sequences are KGHSH and LQKENI. There are 12 residues in the CDR3. The CDR3 loop reads CASSLGQKAAFF. CDR3 bases: TGTGCCAGCTCCCTCGGACAAAAGGCAGCTTTCTTT.

This sequence joins TRBV2 and TRBJ1-4; 7 bases are shared with TRBD1. Trimming cost V 0 bases and J 3 bases; bases outside gene matches: 7. Germline CDR1 and CDR2: SNHLY and FYNNEI. The CDR3 is 17 amino acids. CDR3 amino acids: CASSEALGGSPNEKLFF. In DNA, the CDR3 is TGTGCCAGCAGTGAAGCCTTAGGGGGCAGTCCTAATGAAAAACTGTTTTTT.

In this sample, this clone turned up once. The rearrangement links TRBV13 to TRBJ2-2; TRBD2 matches at 8 bases. The CDR3 consists of 17 residues. V lost 4 bases and J lost 8; bases outside the gene matches: 15. Germline CDR1 reads PRHDT; CDR2 reads FYEKMQ (reference sequence). This CDR3 reads CASSSTIAGGQPGELFF. The DNA of the CDR3 is TGTGCCAGCAGCTCAACTATCGCGGGGGGCCAACCTGGGGAGCTGTTTTTT.